This is a list of T cell receptor beta chains from one sample in a study of vaccination effects on CD4 cells after COVID-19. Generated by immunoSEQ multiplex PCR, the TCRdb table keeps only in-frame clones and is missing some. Among approximately 78,000 clones listed, about 80% were seen once. The antigens of these receptors remain unknown. Sequencing used CD4+ T cells from PBMCs cultured with HCoV-229E spike peptides, obtained after COVID-19 vaccination. The receptors shown here come from a human donor who received a COVID-19 vaccine. The CDR3 runs from the conserved cysteine through the conserved F or W. The D gene is left open where the match is weak. Size values are once, few and many counts, or a class for expanded clones, and some rows have none.

CDR3 protein,CDR3 DNA,D gene,J gene,clone size,V gene
CASSQKIAGALVETQYF,TGTGCCAGCAGCCAAAAAATAGCTGGGGCGCTCGTAGAGACCCAGTACTTC,.,TRBJ2-5,.,TRBV3-1/TRBV3-2
CASSHGGYTDTQYF,TGTGCCAGCAGCCACGGGGGTTACACAGATACGCAGTATTTT,.,TRBJ2-3,.,TRBV25-1
CASSLNRDWGYTF,TGCGCCAGCAGCTTAAACAGGGACTGGGGCTACACCTTC,.,TRBJ1-2,.,TRBV5-1
CASGFDQGGSGYTF,TGTGCTAGTGGTTTCGATCAAGGGGGCAGTGGCTACACCTTC,TRBD1,TRBJ1-2,.,TRBV12-5
CASSLGWGELFF,TGTGCCAGCAGTTTGGGGTGGGGGGAGCTGTTTTTT,.,TRBJ2-2,.,TRBV12-3/TRBV12-4
CASSLGLVPQETQYF,TGTGCCAGCAGCTTAGGACTAGTTCCACAAGAGACCCAGTACTTC,.,TRBJ2-5,.,TRBV7-6
CASSFWVGYGYTF,TGTGCCAGCAGTTTTTGGGTTGGCTATGGCTACACCTTC,.,TRBJ1-2,.,TRBV12-3/TRBV12-4
CASSTTALQGGTEAFF,TGTGCCAGCTCAACCACGGCCTTACAGGGAGGGACTGAAGCTTTCTTT,.,TRBJ1-1,.,TRBV18
CSAIDRNQPQHF,TGCAGTGCTATTGACAGAAATCAGCCCCAGCATTTT,.,TRBJ1-5,.,TRBV20-1
CASRGTGFETQYF,TGTGCCAGCAGGGGGACAGGGTTTGAGACCCAGTACTTC,TRBD1,TRBJ2-5,.,TRBV6-5
CASGPGTGGNNSPLHF,TGTGCCAGCGGACCCGGGACAGGGGGAAATAATTCACCCCTCCACTTT,TRBD1,TRBJ1-6,.,TRBV2
CASSFSGIGTGELFF,TGCGCCAGCAGCTTCTCGGGGATCGGCACCGGGGAGCTGTTTTTT,.,TRBJ2-2,.,TRBV5-1
CATSEPNYGYTF,TGTGCCACCAGTGAGCCGAACTATGGCTACACCTTC,.,TRBJ1-2,.,TRBV24-1
CASSPKGVELGTQYF,TGCGCCAGCAGCCCCAAGGGGGTGGAGTTAGGGACCCAGTACTTC,.,TRBJ2-5,.,TRBV23-1
CASSIRGKETQYF,TGTGCCAGTAGTATTAGGGGAAAAGAGACCCAGTACTTC,.,TRBJ2-5,.,TRBV19
CASSWGTDTQYF,TGTGCCAGCAGTTGGGGTACTGATACGCAGTATTTT,.,TRBJ2-3,.,TRBV27
CASSPTGSFLVAFF,TGTGCCAGCAGTCCCACGGGGTCCTTTTTAGTAGCTTTCTTT,.,TRBJ1-1,.,TRBV11-2
CASSLASGGFNEQFF,TGTGCCAGCAGCTTAGCTAGCGGGGGATTCAATGAGCAGTTCTTC,TRBD2,TRBJ2-1,once,TRBV7-2
CASTGQTNTGELFF,TGTGCCAGCACGGGACAGACGAACACCGGGGAGCTGTTTTTT,TRBD1,TRBJ2-2,.,TRBV5-5
CASSPRRQGLDTEAFF,TGTGCCAGCTCACCCCGCCGACAGGGGTTGGACACTGAAGCTTTCTTT,TRBD1,TRBJ1-1,.,TRBV18
CSARGFQGQFF,TGCAGTGCTAGAGGTTTTCAGGGGCAGTTCTTC,.,TRBJ2-1,.,TRBV20-1
CACSRTEAFF,TGTGCCTGCAGCCGCACTGAAGCTTTCTTT,.,TRBJ1-1,once,TRBV30
CASTIQGFNQPQHF,TGTGCCAGTACCATACAGGGTTTCAATCAGCCCCAGCATTTT,.,TRBJ1-5,.,TRBV19
CATGTGDGNTEAFF,TGTGCCACAGGGACAGGGGACGGGAACACTGAAGCTTTCTTT,TRBD1,TRBJ1-1,once,TRBV10-3
CASSFQGVMNTEAFF,TGTGCCAGCAGCTTTCAGGGGGTAATGAACACTGAAGCTTTCTTT,TRBD1,TRBJ1-1,few,TRBV7-9
CATSDLLGNTIYF,TGTGCCACCAGTGATTTGCTTGGAAACACCATATATTTT,.,TRBJ1-3,.,TRBV24-1
CASSVGTSGVQETQYF,TGTGCCAGCAGCGTTGGGACTAGCGGGGTCCAAGAGACCCAGTACTTC,TRBD2,TRBJ2-5,.,TRBV9
CASSPGTGLGVQYF,TGCGCCAGCAGCCCCGGGACCGGACTTGGGGTCCAGTACTTC,.,TRBJ2-5,.,TRBV5-1
CASRYRDSYGYTF,TGTGCCAGTAGGTACCGGGACAGCTATGGCTACACCTTC,TRBD1,TRBJ1-2,once,TRBV19
CASSYGTGSPLHF,TGTGCCAGCAGTTACGGGACCGGGTCACCCCTCCACTTT,.,TRBJ1-6,.,TRBV6-2/TRBV6-3
CASTDGAGANEKLFF,TGTGCCAGCACCGACGGGGCTGGGGCTAATGAAAAACTGTTTTTT,.,TRBJ1-4,.,TRBV6-5
CASQRSDRSNYGYTF,TGTGCCAGCCAACGATCGGACAGGTCTAACTATGGCTACACCTTC,TRBD1,TRBJ1-2,.,TRBV4-2
CASSSTGDNSPLHF,TGTGCCAGCAGCTCAACAGGGGATAATTCACCCCTCCACTTT,TRBD1,TRBJ1-6,.,TRBV5-4
CASSASGVYNEQFF,TGTGCCAGCAGTGCTAGCGGGGTGTACAATGAGCAGTTCTTC,TRBD2,TRBJ2-1,.,TRBV2
CASRSSGGTDTQYF,TGTGCCAGTCGATCTAGCGGGGGAACAGATACGCAGTATTTT,TRBD2,TRBJ2-3,.,TRBV6-5
CASSPDEDGYTF,TGTGCCAGCTCACCGGACGAAGATGGCTACACCTTC,.,TRBJ1-2,.,TRBV18
CASSLYGASRDTQYF,TGTGCCAGCAGCTTATACGGGGCCTCGAGAGATACGCAGTATTTT,.,TRBJ2-3,.,TRBV7-2
CASSLLVGTGGYDIQYF,TGTGCCAGCAGCTTGCTCGTCGGGACAGGAGGATATGACATTCAGTACTTC,TRBD1,TRBJ2-4,.,TRBV5-5
CASSLGGQGGTEAFF,TGCGCCAGCAGCCTGGGCGGACAGGGTGGAACTGAAGCTTTCTTT,TRBD1,TRBJ1-1,.,TRBV5-1
CASNLLPLQAEKLFF,TGTGCCAGCAACCTCCTACCTTTACAGGCTGAAAAACTGTTTTTT,.,TRBJ1-4,.,TRBV5-8
CASSLDLRTRQETQYF,TGTGCCAGCAGCTTGGACCTAAGGACACGCCAAGAGACCCAGTACTTC,.,TRBJ2-5,.,TRBV7-2
CASSPASQGSGNTIYF,TGCGCCAGCAGCCCGGCGTCACAGGGCTCTGGAAACACCATATATTTT,.,TRBJ1-3,few,TRBV5-1
CASSYDWVSNQPQHF,TGTGCCAGCAGTTACGATTGGGTTAGCAATCAGCCCCAGCATTTT,.,TRBJ1-5,.,TRBV6-2/TRBV6-3
CSAPRGTEAFF,TGCAGTGCCCCCAGGGGTACTGAAGCTTTCTTT,.,TRBJ1-1,once,TRBV20-1
CASSHYSGGQEQFF,TGTGCCAGCAGCCATTATAGCGGGGGTCAAGAGCAGTTCTTC,TRBD2,TRBJ2-1,.,TRBV3-1/TRBV3-2
CAITDNLNTEAFF,TGTGCCATCACAGATAATTTGAACACTGAAGCTTTCTTT,.,TRBJ1-1,.,TRBV10-3
CASSFFSGGNQETQYF,TGTGCCAGCAGCTTCTTTAGCGGGGGTAACCAAGAGACCCAGTACTTC,TRBD2,TRBJ2-5,few,TRBV7-2
CASSVGLQETQYF,TGTGCCAGCAGCGTCGGACTACAAGAGACCCAGTACTTC,.,TRBJ2-5,.,TRBV6-5
CASDRGIMDTEAFF,TGTGCCAGTGACAGGGGGATTATGGACACTGAAGCTTTCTTT,TRBD1,TRBJ1-1,.,TRBV19
CASSLVEGQNEKLFF,TGCGCCAGCAGCTTGGTAGAGGGACAGAATGAAAAACTGTTTTTT,TRBD1,TRBJ1-4,once,TRBV5-1
CASSPPGGGNYGYTF,TGTGCCAGCAGCCCCCCCGGGGGGGGCAACTATGGCTACACCTTC,.,TRBJ1-2,.,TRBV7-2
CASRPGFWQPQHF,TGTGCCAGCAGGCCAGGGTTCTGGCAGCCCCAGCATTTT,.,TRBJ1-5,.,TRBV6-5
CAISGGVLRLNTEAFF,TGTGCCATCAGTGGAGGGGTTTTAAGATTGAACACTGAAGCTTTCTTT,.,TRBJ1-1,.,TRBV10-3